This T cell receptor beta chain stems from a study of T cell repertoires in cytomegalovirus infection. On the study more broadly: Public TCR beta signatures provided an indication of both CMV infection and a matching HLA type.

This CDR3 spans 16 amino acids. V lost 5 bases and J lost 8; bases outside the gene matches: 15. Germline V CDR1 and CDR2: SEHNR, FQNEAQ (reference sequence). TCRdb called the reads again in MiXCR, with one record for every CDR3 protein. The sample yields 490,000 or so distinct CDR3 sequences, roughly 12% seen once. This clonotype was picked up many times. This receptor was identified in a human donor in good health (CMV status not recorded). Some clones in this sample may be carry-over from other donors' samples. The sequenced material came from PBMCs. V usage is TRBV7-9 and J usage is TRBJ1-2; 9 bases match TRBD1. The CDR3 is CASSRTGTGYLEGYTF. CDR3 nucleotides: TGTGCCAGCAGCCGTACCGGGACAGGGTATCTTGAGGGCTACACCTTC.